The 23 T cell receptor beta chains below all came from one sample that was sequenced in a study of T cells in Graves' hyperthyroidism and ophthalmopathy. RNA transcripts yielded amplified TCR beta CDR3 regions. A set of HTBI primers served as the primers for a first-round RT-PCR of the TCR CDR3. From the multiplex PCR reads, TCRdb called clonotypes with MiXCR, one entry per CDR3 protein. The data show some 510,000 distinct CDR3 sequences, around 20% seen once. The sequenced sample was blood. Receptors were obtained from a man aged 18 to 30 with Graves' hyperthyroidism.

This clonotype was counted at least ten times. The chain recombines TRBV10-3 with TRBJ1-1, with D hard to call. Trimming left V 7 bases short and J 3 bases short, with 9 bases between. Germline V gene sequence: CDR1 ENHRY, CDR2 SYGVKD. This CDR3 is 12 amino acids long. CDR3 in amino acids: CAIKNRDTEAFF. CDR3 sequence (DNA): TGTGCCATCAAGAACAGAGACACTGAAGCTTTCTTT.

This clonotype came up many times. This chain connects TRBV6-5 to TRBJ1-2; no clear D. The CDR3 covers 16 residues. V shed 4 bases and J shed 7 bases, with 22 bases lying between them. Germline V gene sequence: CDR1 MNHEY, CDR2 SVGAGI. CDR3 sequence reads: CASSSWTGSSGGGYTF. The CDR3 nucleotides read TGTGCCAGCAGTTCATGGACGGGATCCTCGGGAGGTGGCTACACCTTC.

This clonotype showed up just a few times. The J gene is TRBJ2-5, the V gene TRBV19; TRBD2 aligns across 8 bases. The CDR3 runs to 14 residues. V was pared by 4 bases and J by 8 bases, with 9 bases of the junction left unmatched. The germline V gene encodes CDR1 LNHDA and CDR2 SQIVND (reference sequence). The CDR3 bases are TGTGCCAGTAGTACTCCGGGACTAGAGGCAACCCAGTACTTC. Translation: CASSTPGLEATQYF.

The DNA for the CDR3 is TGCGCCAGCAGCTTGGCCAGGGGAGCCGGAAACACTGAAGCTTTCTTT. Its translation: CASSLARGAGNTEAFF. The chain links TRBV5-1 to TRBJ1-1; TRBD1 might be the D (6 bases). The CDR3 totals 16 residues. In germline, CDR1 is SGHRS, CDR2 YFSETQ. Trimming removed 0 bases at V and 2 bases at J, with 14 bases between.

The chain recombines TRBV12-3 or TRBV12-4 with TRBJ1-2; D possibly corresponds to TRBD1 (5 bases). CDR3 size: 15 residues. V shed 1 base and J shed 7 bases, with 16 bases lying between them. CDR3 DNA: TGTGCCAGCAGTTTAGTGGGGTCCGGGGCGAGTGGCTACACCTTC. Encoded protein: CASSLVGSGASGYTF.

This clonotype was counted ten times or more. The chain couples TRBV6-1 to TRBJ2-7; 8 nucleotides match TRBD2. Trimming removed 6 bases from V and 4 bases from J; junction bases left unmatched: 11. Germline-derived CDR1 and CDR2 are MNHNS and SASEGT. The length of the CDR3 is 15 residues. CDR3 in amino acids: CASSTTGERGYEQYF. CDR3 nucleotides: TGTGCCAGCAGCACCACCGGGGAGCGGGGGTACGAGCAGTACTTC.

The chain links TRBV14 to TRBJ1-3; unclear D gene. Per germline, CDR1 SGHDN and CDR2 FVKESK. There are 16 residues in the CDR3. V was cut by 1 base and J by 4 bases, with 14 bases left in between. For the CDR3, the DNA is TGTGCCAGCAGCCAAGGTTTGCTTAGGTCCGGAAACACCATATATTTT. Translated, it gives CASSQGLLRSGNTIYF.

This sequence joins TRBV4-1 and TRBJ1-5; D is uncertain. Looked up from germline, CDR1 is MGHRA and CDR2 is YSYEKL. V was clipped by 1 base and J by 3 bases, with 13 bases between them. CDR3 length: 16 residues. The chain's CDR3 is CASSQVGRRNNQPQHF. The DNA of the CDR3 is TGCGCCAGCAGCCAAGTTGGAAGGCGGAACAATCAGCCCCAGCATTTT.

This clonotype was detected many times. For the CDR3, the DNA is TGTGCCAGCAGTTTTCTTGCGGGGCAAGAGACCCAGTACTTC. Residues: CASSFLAGQETQYF. The V and J genes are TRBV12-3 or TRBV12-4 and TRBJ2-5, with D possibly TRBD2 on 6 matching bases. The length of the CDR3 is 14 residues. V was trimmed by 3 bases and J by 2 bases, leaving 10 bases between them.

This clonotype showed up many times. The rearrangement uses TRBV20-1 and TRBJ1-3, with no clear D. Trimming pared 4 bases from V and 7 bases from J, leaving 8 bases between. Germline V gene data show CDR1 as DFQATT and CDR2 as SNEGSKA (reference sequence). This CDR3 comprises 11 residues. DNA for the CDR3: TGCAGTGCTACTACCTCCAACACCATATATTTT. Its protein is CSATTSNTIYF.

Worth noting for this clonotype: The conserved phenylalanine or tryptophan normally closing the CDR3 is absent here, so this likely arose from a read error. It is unclear where the CDR3 begins or ends on the DNA, so no DNA is shown, and the CDR3 is as TCRdb lists it. J is TRBJ1-1 and V is TRBV12-3 or TRBV12-4. Inclusive of both ends, the CDR3 amounts to 12 amino acids. The CDR3 region is CASSSTNTEAVV.

Many counts were recorded for this clonotype. The chain has TRBV6-1 and TRBJ1-1; 7 bases fit TRBD1. The CDR3 has 13 residues. The germline V gene has CDR1 MNHNS and CDR2 SASEGT. V was clipped by 7 bases and J by 4 bases; unmatched bases: 6. CDR3 protein: CASKQGLATEAFF. DNA of the CDR3: TGTGCCAGCAAACAGGGGTTGGCCACTGAAGCTTTCTTT.

To note about this clonotype: With a much larger clone just one base away, this may be a read error. This chain links TRBV29-1 with TRBJ1-1; TRBD1 agrees at 7 bases. CDR1 and CDR2 (germline): SQVTM, ANQGSEA. The CDR3 extends over 12 amino acids. The DNA of the CDR3 is TGCAGCGTGCAGCTAGGGGGCACTGAAGCTTGCTTT. The encoded protein is CSVQLGGTEACF.

There are a few counts of this clonotype. The V and J genes are TRBV19 and TRBJ2-5; 8 bases fit TRBD2. V dropped 10 bases and J dropped 1; count of bases not matched to a gene: 5. This CDR3 is built from 13 residues. The germline V gene has CDR1 LNHDA and CDR2 SQIVND (reference sequence). The CDR3 region has the DNA TGTGCCACTAAAGCGGGGGCCCAAGAGACCCAGTACTTC. Translated, it gives CATKAGAQETQYF. Full variable domain (remainder filled in from reference TRBV19 and TRBJ2-5): DGGITQSPKYLFRKEGQNVTLSCEQNLNHDAMYWYRQDPGQGLRLIYYSQIVNDFQKGDIAEGYSVSREKKESFPLTVTSAQKNPTAFYLCATKAGAQETQYFGPGTRLLVL.

The chain uses TRBV30 and TRBJ2-7, with D unclear. The V gene's germline CDR1 is GTSNPN and CDR2 SVGIG (reference sequence). V was pared by 0 bases and J by 3 bases, with 15 bases between. This CDR3 comprises 15 residues. CDR3 residues: CAWSVGVGKLYEQYF. CDR3 nucleotide sequence: TGTGCCTGGAGTGTCGGTGTAGGGAAACTCTACGAGCAGTACTTC.

This clonotype was counted at least ten times. V and J are TRBV4-1 and TRBJ2-7; D could derive from TRBD1 or TRBD2 (5 bases each). Trimming pared 0 bases from V and 3 bases from J, leaving 12 bases between. CDR1 is MGHRA and CDR2 is YSYEKL in the germline V gene. CDR3 length: 15 amino acids. CDR3 region: CASSQDVGVYYEQYF. The CDR3 DNA is TGCGCCAGCAGCCAAGATGTGGGGGTATACTACGAGCAGTACTTC.

The chain combines TRBV28 with TRBJ2-7; maybe TRBD1 (6 bases). The CDR3 is 15 residues long. CDR1 is MDHEN and CDR2 is SYDVKM in the germline V gene. Trimming left V 5 bases short and J 0 bases short, with 14 bases between. CDR3 DNA sequence: TGTGCCAGCAGTGGACGGGACATTAGCTCCTACGAGCAGTACTTC. Protein product: CASSGRDISSYEQYF. Variable domain in full (rest from reference TRBV28 and TRBJ2-7): DVKVTQSSRYLVKRTGEKVFLECVQDMDHENMFWYRQDPGLGLRLIYFSYDVKMKEKGDIPEGYSVSREKKERFSLILESASTNQTSMYLCASSGRDISSYEQYFGPGTRLTVT.

This clonotype was picked up a small number of times. The rearrangement joins TRBV27 to TRBJ2-3; D is unresolved. Germline V lookup: CDR1 MNHEY, CDR2 SMNVEV (reference sequence). The CDR3 extends over 13 amino acids. Trimming pared 4 bases from V and 6 bases from J, leaving 11 bases between. CDR3 residues: CASSSRTSDTQYF. CDR3 nucleotides: TGTGCCAGCAGTTCCCGGACCAGTGATACGCAGTATTTT.

This clonotype was detected ten times or more. This chain joins TRBV7-8 and TRBJ2-7, with D possibly called TRBD1 or TRBD2 (5 bases each). The CDR3 runs to 12 residues. V was shortened by 4 bases and J by 11 bases, with 15 bases between the two germline ends. Germline V CDR1 and CDR2: SGHVS, FQNEAQ. The CDR3 nucleotides are TGTGCCAGCAGCTCCGGACGGGACCAAGAGTACTTC. Translating it yields CASSSGRDQEYF. Full variable domain (remainder filled in from reference TRBV7-8 and TRBJ2-7): GAGVSQSPRYKVAKRGQDVALRCDPISGHVSLFWYQQALGQGPEFLTYFQNEAQLDKSGLPSDRFFAERPEGSVSTLKIQRTQQEDSAVYLCASSSGRDQEYFGPGTRLTVT.

The V gene is TRBV7-9, the J gene TRBJ1-5; no clear D. V gave up 1 base and J gave up 7 bases, with 11 bases separating them. Germline loops: CDR1 SEHNR, CDR2 FQNEAQ (reference sequence). The CDR3 totals 14 residues. The CDR3 protein is CASSLGTDRQPQHF. The CDR3 DNA reads as TGTGCCAGCAGCTTAGGGACGGACCGGCAGCCCCAGCATTTT.

J is TRBJ1-3 and V is TRBV6-1, with D uncertain. V lost 7 bases and J 0 bases, leaving 10 bases between the germline ends. Germline values: CDR1 MNHNS, CDR2 SASEGT. This CDR3 has 14 residues. This CDR3 reads CASTPWASGNTIYF. The CDR3, as DNA: TGTGCCAGCACTCCTTGGGCCTCTGGAAACACCATATATTTT.

The chain combines TRBV12-3 or TRBV12-4 with TRBJ1-5, with 9 bases aligning to TRBD1. The CDR3 runs to 15 residues. V trimming: 3 bases; J trimming: 9 bases; junction bases outside the gene matches: 9. The CDR3 is CASSFRTGAWRPQHF. The CDR3 nucleotides read TGTGCCAGCAGTTTTAGGACAGGGGCGTGGAGGCCCCAGCATTTT.

This clonotype turned up a few times. This CDR3 is missing its conserved last phenylalanine or tryptophan, likely due to a read error. The chain has TRBV6-2 or TRBV6-3 and TRBJ1-1, with 7 bases fitting TRBD1. Per germline, CDR1 MNHEY and CDR2 SVGEGT. The length of the CDR3 is 13 residues. V trimming: 2 bases; J trimming: 5 bases; junction bases outside the gene matches: 2. Here the CDR3 reads CASSYQGVTEAFS. The CDR3 DNA is TGTGCCAGCAGTTACCAGGGGGTTACTGAAGCTTTCTCT.